These T cell receptor beta chains were read from a single sample in a study of T cells in narcolepsy. TCRdb's table, derived via immunoSEQ multiplex PCR, lists solely in-frame clones and lacks some. The repertoire includes some 30,000 clones, roughly 87% of them detected once, and around 3% sits in the top ten. The material sequenced was CD45RA- memory CD4+ T cells from PBMCs. Source of these receptors: a human donor with narcolepsy. CDR3s include the opening cysteine and the closing phenylalanine or tryptophan. The D gene is left open where the match is weak. Expanded clones get a size class; other rows say once, few or many, or leave the size out.

clone size	V gene	J gene	D gene	CDR3 protein	CDR3 DNA
.	TRBV7-2	TRBJ2-4	.	CASSLSNRVRNIQYF	TGTGCCAGCAGCTTATCCAACAGGGTGAGGAACATTCAGTACTTC
.	TRBV9	TRBJ2-2	TRBD1	CASSVEERGTGHTGELFF	TGTGCCAGCAGCGTCGAGGAGAGGGGGACAGGGCATACCGGGGAGCTGTTTTTT
.	TRBV9	TRBJ2-3	.	CASSVAIGRVSTDTQYF	TGTGCCAGCAGCGTAGCAATTGGCCGGGTAAGCACAGATACGCAGTATTTT
.	TRBV12-5	TRBJ1-3	.	CASRESSGNTIYF	TGTGCTAGCCGGGAAAGCTCTGGAAACACCATATATTTT
.	TRBV6-1	TRBJ2-5	.	CASRPPGTTGETQYF	TGTGCCAGCAGACCCCCGGGCACGACGGGGGAGACCCAGTACTTC
.	TRBV4-1	TRBJ2-2	TRBD1	CASSKDRVIGELFF	TGCGCCAGCAGCAAAGACAGGGTAATCGGGGAGCTGTTTTTT
few	TRBV7-3	TRBJ1-1	.	CASSLQANTEAFF	TGTGCCAGCAGCTTACAGGCGAACACTGAAGCTTTCTTT
.	TRBV5-1	TRBJ2-1	.	CASTQVGREQFF	TGCGCCAGCACCCAAGTGGGGAGGGAGCAGTTCTTC
.	TRBV2	TRBJ2-7	.	CASSEGEGYEQYF	TGTGCCAGCAGTGAAGGTGAGGGGTACGAGCAGTACTTC
.	TRBV18	TRBJ1-2	.	CASSPLLRGNYGYTF	TGTGCCAGCTCACCTCTACTTCGGGGGAACTATGGCTACACCTTC
.	TRBV13	TRBJ2-7	TRBD2	CASRTSGQSSYEQYF	TGTGCCAGTCGTACTAGCGGCCAAAGCTCCTACGAGCAGTACTTC
.	TRBV2	TRBJ1-3	.	CASNPGYSGNTIYF	TGTGCCAGCAATCCAGGGTACTCTGGAAACACCATATATTTT
.	TRBV19	TRBJ2-1	.	CASKTTGSYNEQFF	TGTGCCAGTAAGACTACTGGCTCCTACAATGAGCAGTTCTTC
.	TRBV9	TRBJ1-2	.	CASSGGGRERGYTF	TGTGCCAGCAGCGGCGGGGGCAGGGAGCGGGGCTACACCTTC
few	TRBV14	TRBJ2-6	.	CASRANSGANVLTF	TGTGCCAGCAGGGCCAACTCTGGGGCCAACGTCCTGACTTTC
.	TRBV6-4	TRBJ1-4	TRBD1	CASSDSGTGGREKLFF	TGTGCCAGCAGTGACTCCGGGACAGGGGGAAGGGAAAAACTGTTTTTT
.	TRBV13	TRBJ1-3	.	CASSLEGLGSSGNTIYF	TGTGCCAGCAGCTTAGAAGGGTTGGGAAGCTCTGGAAACACCATATATTTT
.	TRBV30	TRBJ1-5	.	CAWDQHNQPQHF	TGTGCCTGGGACCAACACAATCAGCCCCAGCATTTT
.	TRBV6-4	TRBJ2-2	TRBD2	CASSETSGNTGELFF	TGTGCCAGCAGTGAGACTAGCGGGAACACCGGGGAGCTGTTTTTT
.	TRBV14	TRBJ1-2	.	CASSPVDPRGDYGYTF	TGTGCCAGCAGCCCCGTCGACCCCCGGGGGGACTATGGCTACACCTTC
.	TRBV5-6	TRBJ1-1	.	CASSLYRPNTEAFF	TGTGCCAGCAGCTTGTACAGGCCCAACACTGAAGCTTTCTTT
.	TRBV6-6	TRBJ1-4	.	CASSGTVGAGKLFF	TGTGCCAGCAGTGGGACGGTAGGGGCGGGAAAACTGTTTTTT
.	TRBV7-7	TRBJ1-1	.	CASSLTGSSEAFF	TGTGCCAGCAGCTTAACAGGATCTTCTGAAGCTTTCTTT
.	TRBV6-1	TRBJ2-7	TRBD1	CASSPGTVTGEQYF	TGTGCCAGCAGTCCCGGGACAGTGACGGGGGAGCAGTACTTC
.	TRBV19	TRBJ1-3	.	CASSTHATGTGNTIYF	TGTGCCAGTAGTACCCACGCCACAGGGACTGGAAACACCATATATTTT